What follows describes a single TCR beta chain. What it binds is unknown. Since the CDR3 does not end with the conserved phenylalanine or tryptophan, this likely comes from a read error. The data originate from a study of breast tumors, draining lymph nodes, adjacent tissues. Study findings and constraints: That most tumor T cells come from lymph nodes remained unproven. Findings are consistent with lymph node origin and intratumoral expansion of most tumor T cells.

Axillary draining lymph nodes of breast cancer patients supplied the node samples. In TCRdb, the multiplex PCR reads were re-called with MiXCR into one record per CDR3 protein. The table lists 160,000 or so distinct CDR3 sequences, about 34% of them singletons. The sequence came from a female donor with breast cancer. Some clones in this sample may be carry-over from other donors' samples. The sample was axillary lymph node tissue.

The CDR3 protein is CATSRGSEKGRGYTL. The CDR3 bases are TGTGCCACCAGCAGAGGTTCGGAGAAGGGTAGAGGCTACACCCTC. The chain recombines TRBV15 with TRBJ1-2; the D is unclear. The CDR3 extends over 15 amino acids. Germline CDR1 LNHNV, CDR2 YYDKDF (reference sequence). Trimming took off 1 base at V and 8 bases at J, with 17 bases between the two ends.